This T cell receptor beta chain was retrieved from a study of T-cell memory formation after mild COVID-19. Trimming left V 2 bases short and J 2 bases short, with 12 bases between. Germline values: CDR1 SGHRS, CDR2 YFSETQ. The CDR3 is 15 amino acids. cDNA libraries for TCR alpha and TCR beta, carrying sample barcodes and UMIs, came from 5'RACE with constant-segment primers. Each CDR3 protein is one row after TCRdb ran MiXCR on the 5' RACE reads. There are 300,000 to 400,000 distinct CDR3 sequences in the sample; 28% occur only once, and roughly 14% lies in the top ten. Broader study findings: CM and EM subsets held most contracting CD4+ clones; EMRA held CD8+ ones.

On this clonotype itself: Its antigen is as yet unknown.

The sequencing input was PBMCs or a T cell subset sorted from them (not recorded which). The TCR was taken from an adult woman who had mild COVID-19 (a few samples of this study predate the infection). Cell type and time point are not known. This chain links TRBV5-1 with TRBJ2-3, with D tentatively TRBD2 (5 bases). In nucleotides, the CDR3 is TGCGCCAGCAGCTTTTATCAGCGGCCCACAGATACGCAGTATTTT. Amino acid sequence: CASSFYQRPTDTQYF.